The 31 T cell receptor beta chains in this list originate from one sample, sequenced in a study of patients and donors after allogeneic stem cell transplantation. One entry per CDR3 protein results from TCRdb running MiXCR on the RT-PCR reads. The repertoire has over 130,000 distinct CDR3 sequences, roughly two fifths of them found once; the top ten carry less than 60%. The sequencing sample was made of blood, either unsorted or a sorted T cell fraction (not recorded which). These receptors were taken from a human donor who was either an allogeneic HSCT recipient or a stem cell or donor lymphocyte infusion donor (not recorded which). It is not recorded whose cells these are; they may come from a transplant donor.

This chain connects TRBV20-1 to TRBJ1-6; no clear D gene. The germline V and J ends were trimmed by 0 bases and 0 bases, with 15 bases remaining between them. The CDR3 runs to 18 residues. Germline values: CDR1 DFQATT, CDR2 SNEGSKA (reference sequence). The CDR3 is CSARDTSVLLSYNSPLHF. DNA for the CDR3: TGCAGTGCTAGAGATACTTCGGTGTTACTCTCCTATAATTCACCCCTCCACTTT.

The V call is TRBV12-3 or TRBV12-4, the J call TRBJ2-5; no firm D call. The CDR3 has 13 residues. The V end was cut by 6 bases, the J end by 10 bases, with 18 bases between. The CDR3 region is CASSPRYESDQYF. The CDR3 nucleotides are TGTGCCAGCAGCCCCCGCTATGAGAGTGACCAGTACTTC.

The J gene is TRBJ1-5, the V gene TRBV20-1; a possible D gene is TRBD1 (6 bases). Per germline, CDR1 DFQATT and CDR2 SNEGSKA (reference sequence). This CDR3 comprises 14 residues. V was shortened by 4 bases and J by 4 bases, with 14 bases between the two germline ends. The CDR3 region is CSAKISGANQPQHF. The CDR3 DNA follows: TGCAGTGCTAAAATCTCAGGGGCAAATCAGCCCCAGCATTTT.

The chain employs TRBV7-2 and TRBJ1-4; D may be TRBD1 (6 bases). The length of the CDR3 is 13 residues. Trimming shortened V by 3 bases and J by 5 bases, and 7 bases separated the two germline ends. Germline-derived CDR1 and CDR2 are SGHTA and FQGNSA. This chain's CDR3 is CASSLDRNEKLFF. DNA for the CDR3: TGTGCCAGCAGCTTGGACAGAAATGAAAAACTGTTTTTT.

V and J are TRBV27 and TRBJ2-3; 11 bases align to TRBD2. There are 16 residues in the CDR3. The junction had 3 bases not matched to a gene; V was cut back by 3 bases and J by 1 base. Germline V CDR1 and CDR2: MNHEY, SMNVEV (reference sequence). CDR3 nucleotides: TGTGCCAGCAGTTTGGTACTAGCGGGGGGCACAGATACGCAGTATTTT. It is translated as CASSLVLAGGTDTQYF.

The V call is TRBV30, the J call TRBJ1-5; possibly TRBD1 for D (6 bases). Germline V gene data show CDR1 as GTSNPN and CDR2 as SVGIG (reference sequence). The CDR3 is 12 amino acids. Trimming took 4 bases from V and 3 from J, leaving 7 bases between them. CDR3: CAWNRDNQPQHF. DNA of the CDR3: TGTGCCTGGAACAGGGACAATCAGCCCCAGCATTTT.

CDR3 amino acids: CASSEYPGALIYEQYV. CDR3 DNA sequence: TGTGCCAGCAGTGAATACCCAGGGGCGCTTATTTACGAGCAGTACGTC. The chain is built from TRBV6-1 and TRBJ2-7, with D perhaps matching TRBD1 (6 bases). The V gene's germline CDR1 is MNHNS and CDR2 SASEGT. CDR3 length equals 16 residues. The V gene lost 2 bases and the J gene lost 4 bases, with 18 bases spanning the gap.

The gene calls are TRBV9 and TRBJ1-1; TRBD1 aligns across 11 bases. This CDR3 contains 15 residues. Germline V gives CDR1 SGDLS, CDR2 YYNGEE. Trimming cost V 4 bases and J 7 bases; bases outside gene matches: 9. The DNA for the CDR3 is TGTGCCAGCAGCCTGATAGGACAGGGGGCCAGTGAAGCTTTCTTT. Translation gives CASSLIGQGASEAFF.

This clonotype was picked up a small number of times. The chain is built from TRBV29-1 and TRBJ2-3; TRBD2 might be the D (7 bases). Germline V gives CDR1 SQVTM, CDR2 ANQGSEA. The CDR3 runs 19 residues. Deletions cut 0 bases from V and 3 bases from J, with 25 bases between. The CDR3 loop is CSVEDRGAGKSSPTDTQYF. DNA for the CDR3: TGCAGCGTTGAAGATCGGGGGGCAGGGAAGTCGTCGCCAACAGATACGCAGTATTTT.

The CDR3 reads CASSEQRPVTEAFF. CDR3 DNA: TGTGCCAGCAGTGAGCAGAGACCTGTCACTGAAGCTTTCTTT. The rearrangement joins TRBV6-5 to TRBJ1-1, with D uncertain. The germline gives CDR1 MNHEY, CDR2 SVGAGI. The V end lost 5 bases, the J end lost 4 bases, and 14 bases lay between the germline ends. This CDR3 has 14 amino acids.

In this sample, this clonotype turned up a few times. This chain joins TRBV18 and TRBJ1-2; D is possibly TRBD1 (5 bases). Per the germline V gene, CDR1 is KGHSH and CDR2 is LQKENI. The CDR3 is 16 residues long. V was pared by 2 bases and J by 6 bases, with 19 bases between. The CDR3 reads CASSPRAGTAGDGYTF. The CDR3 DNA is TGTGCCAGCTCACCAAGGGCGGGCACGGCGGGGGATGGCTACACCTTC.

The CDR3 is CATSQAPWGPLHF. Written as DNA, the CDR3 is TGTGCCACCAGTCAAGCCCCCTGGGGACCCCTCCACTTT. The rearrangement joins TRBV24-1 to TRBJ1-6; D unresolved. Trimming pared 6 bases from V and 12 bases from J, leaving 14 bases between. Germline-derived CDR1 and CDR2 are KGHDR and SFDVKD. The CDR3 length is 13 residues.

The rearrangement uses TRBV28 and TRBJ2-1, with TRBD2 matching 10 bases. Per germline, CDR1 MDHEN and CDR2 SYDVKM. The CDR3 covers 15 residues. J was trimmed by 6 bases and V by 5 bases; bases with no gene match: 7. CDR3 DNA sequence: TGTGCCAGCAGTGGGGTGGAGCGGGGGGGCAATGAGCAGTTCTTC. Amino acid sequence: CASSGVERGGNEQFF.

This clonotype was seen only once. The chain joins TRBV7-9 to TRBJ1-1; D gene uncertain. Germline CDR1 and CDR2: SEHNR and FQNEAQ (reference sequence). Trimming stripped 0 bases from V and 1 base from J, with 9 bases between. This CDR3 is built from 15 residues. The CDR3 reads CASSLASGANTEAFF. The CDR3 nucleotides read TGTGCCAGCAGCTTAGCGTCGGGTGCGAACACTGAAGCTTTCTTT.

V gene TRBV9 combines with J gene TRBJ2-1, with 10 bases fitting TRBD1. The CDR3 length is 14 residues. The germline CDR1 and CDR2 sequences are SGDLS and YYNGEE. J was trimmed by 8 bases and V by 4 bases; bases with no gene match: 6. This CDR3 reads CASSLPGQGHEQFF. Written as DNA, the CDR3 is TGTGCCAGCAGCCTCCCGGGACAGGGGCATGAGCAGTTCTTC. Drawing the rest from reference TRBV9 and TRBJ2-1, the complete variable domain is DSGVTQTPKHLITATGQRVTLRCSPRSGDLSVYWYQQSLDQGLQFLIQYYNGEERAKGNILERFSAQQFPDLHSELNLSSLELGDSALYFCASSLPGQGHEQFFGPGTRLTVL.

The sample holds a few counts of this clonotype. The chain recombines TRBV6-1 with TRBJ1-2; 8 bases match TRBD1. Per the germline V gene, CDR1 is MNHNS and CDR2 is SASEGT. The CDR3 totals 13 residues. The ends lost 5 bases at V and 7 bases at J; junction bases unmatched: 6. Here the CDR3 reads CASSRGQGAGYTF. The CDR3 nucleotides read TGTGCCAGCAGTAGAGGACAGGGAGCTGGCTACACCTTC.

This clonotype has just a few counts. The rearrangement joins TRBV20-1 to TRBJ1-1; TRBD1 is a possible D gene (6 bases). The germline V gene encodes CDR1 DFQATT and CDR2 SNEGSKA (reference sequence). CDR3 length: 16 amino acids. Trimming cost V 2 bases and J 4 bases, with 20 bases left between them. The CDR3 bases are TGCAGTGCTAGATCACCTCCGACAGGAGGGAGCACTGAAGCTTTCTTT. This gives the protein CSARSPPTGGSTEAFF.

This chain links TRBV7-6 with TRBJ1-4; maybe TRBD1 (6 bases). Trimming stripped 5 bases from V and 7 bases from J, with 14 bases between. The CDR3 loop spans 14 amino acids. The germline V gene encodes CDR1 SGHVS and CDR2 FNYEAQ. Here the CDR3 reads CASSPKGRGEKLFF. The CDR3 nucleotides read TGTGCCAGCAGCCCCAAGGGCAGGGGTGAAAAACTGTTTTTT.

The chain recombines TRBV12-3 or TRBV12-4 with TRBJ1-5; D remains ambiguous. The CDR3 loop spans 12 amino acids. V was trimmed by 4 bases and J by 5 bases, leaving 6 bases between them. CDR3 bases: TGTGCCAGCAGTTGGGGAGATCAGCCCCAGCATTTT. Its protein is CASSWGDQPQHF.

This clonotype was seen a handful of times. CDR3 residues: CASSGVYEQYF. The CDR3 DNA is TGTGCCAGCAGTGGAGTCTACGAGCAGTACTTC. The chain couples TRBV25-1 to TRBJ2-7; D gene uncertain. Germline values: CDR1 MGHDK, CDR2 SYGVNS. The ends were cut back, 4 bases at V and 3 bases at J, with 4 bases in the middle. CDR3 size: 11 residues.

J is TRBJ1-2 and V is TRBV9; D not certain. With 4 bases removed from V and 0 bases from J, the gap between germline ends came to 16 bases. This CDR3 has 16 residues. In germline, CDR1 is SGDLS, CDR2 YYNGEE. The CDR3: CASSRPPPEANYGYTF. Here the CDR3 DNA reads TGTGCCAGCAGCCGCCCCCCTCCAGAAGCTAACTATGGCTACACCTTC.

This chain connects TRBV6-5 to TRBJ1-4; TRBD1 aligns across 7 bases. With V trimmed by 6 bases and J by 1 base, 2 bases remained unmatched. Germline values: CDR1 MNHEY, CDR2 SVGAGI. The CDR3 sequence is 14 residues long. CDR3 amino acids: CASRRDRTNEKLFF. CDR3 coding DNA: TGTGCCAGCAGGCGGGACAGAACTAATGAAAAACTGTTTTTT.

CDR3 protein: CASSQEAGLAKNIQYF. CDR3 nucleotides: TGCGCCAGCAGCCAAGAAGCGGGACTAGCCAAAAACATTCAGTACTTC. The chain combines TRBV4-3 with TRBJ2-4; 7 positions match TRBD2. Per germline, CDR1 LGHNA and CDR2 YSLEER. V shed 0 bases and J 0 bases; nucleotides not matched to a gene: 2. The CDR3 is made up of 16 amino acids.

V usage is TRBV5-1 and J usage is TRBJ2-7; D is unclear. V lost 0 bases, J lost 0 bases, and 7 bases lay in between. The CDR3 is 14 amino acids. Looked up from germline, CDR1 is SGHRS and CDR2 is YFSETQ. The CDR3 region is CASSLDGPSYEQYV. The CDR3 nucleotides are TGCGCCAGCAGCTTGGATGGACCCTCCTACGAGCAGTACGTC.

This clonotype appeared many times. V gene TRBV11-2 combines with J gene TRBJ1-2; unclear D gene. The CDR3 loop spans 14 amino acids. The V end was cut by 1 base, the J end by 3 bases, with 9 bases between. Germline CDR1 reads SGHAT; CDR2 reads FQNNGV. The CDR3 DNA sequence: TGTGCCAGCAGCTTAGGAGTCGGGGACTATGGCTACACCTTC. Residues: CASSLGVGDYGYTF.

The rearrangement links TRBV6-2 or TRBV6-3 to TRBJ1-1; D gene ambiguous. The CDR3 has 12 residues. V lost 7 bases to trimming and J lost 1 base, with 7 bases between them. From germline, CDR1 is MNHEY and CDR2 SVGEGT. DNA of the CDR3: TGTGCCAGCAAAGAGGGGAACACTGAAGCTTTCTTT. It translates to CASKEGNTEAFF.

This clonotype was found a few times. This chain connects TRBV5-1 to TRBJ2-5; 12 positions match TRBD1. This CDR3 contains 15 residues. Trimming removed 3 bases from V and 3 bases from J; junction bases left unmatched: 3. Germline CDR1 reads SGHRS; CDR2 reads YFSETQ. The CDR3 protein is CASSWDRGREETQYF. CDR3 nucleotide sequence: TGCGCCAGCAGCTGGGACAGGGGGCGTGAAGAGACCCAGTACTTC.

In its sample, this clonotype was seen many times. This sequence joins TRBV12-3 or TRBV12-4 and TRBJ1-5; TRBD1 might be the D (5 bases). This CDR3 is 14 amino acids long. Trimming took 6 bases from V and 4 from J, leaving 13 bases between them. In nucleotides, the CDR3 is TGTGCCAGCAGCTTAACGGCAGGGAATCAGCCCCAGCATTTT. Amino acid sequence: CASSLTAGNQPQHF.

This rearrangement joins TRBV20-1 to TRBJ1-5, with a possible D match to TRBD1 (5 bases). CDR3 size: 13 residues. Trimming took 5 bases from V and 3 from J, leaving 11 bases between them. Per germline, CDR1 DFQATT and CDR2 SNEGSKA (reference sequence). CDR3 in DNA: TGCAGTGCTGGGGACGGAACCAATCAGCCCCAGCATTTT. Protein: CSAGDGTNQPQHF.

The V gene is TRBV25-1, the J gene TRBJ1-2, with TRBD1 matching over 9 bases. The CDR3 has 13 amino acids. Germline V gives CDR1 MGHDK, CDR2 SYGVNS. V was pared by 6 bases and J by 8 bases, with 7 bases of the junction left unmatched. The CDR3 DNA reads as TGTGCCAGCAGGCACAGGGGGCGATACGGCTACACCTTC. It encodes CASRHRGRYGYTF.

This rearrangement joins TRBV5-1 to TRBJ1-1; D may be TRBD1 (5 bases). Germline CDR1 is SGHRS and CDR2 is YFSETQ. Deletions cut 0 bases from V and 6 bases from J, with 6 bases between. The CDR3 loop spans 12 amino acids. CDR3 DNA: TGCGCCAGCAGCTTGGAACAGGCTGAAGCTTTCTTT. Amino acids: CASSLEQAEAFF.